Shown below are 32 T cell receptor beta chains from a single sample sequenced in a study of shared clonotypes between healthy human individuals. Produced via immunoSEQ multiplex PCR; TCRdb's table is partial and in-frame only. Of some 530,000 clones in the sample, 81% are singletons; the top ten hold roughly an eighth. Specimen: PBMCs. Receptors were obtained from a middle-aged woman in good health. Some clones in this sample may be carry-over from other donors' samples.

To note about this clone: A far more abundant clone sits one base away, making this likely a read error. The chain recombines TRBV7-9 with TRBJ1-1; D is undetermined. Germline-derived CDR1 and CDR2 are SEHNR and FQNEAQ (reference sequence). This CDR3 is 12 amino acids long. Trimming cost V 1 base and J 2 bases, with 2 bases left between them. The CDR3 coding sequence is TGTGCCAGCAGCTTAGACAACACTGAAGCTTTCTTT. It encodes CASSLDNTEAFF. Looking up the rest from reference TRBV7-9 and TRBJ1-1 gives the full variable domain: DTGVSQNPRHKITKRGQNVTFRCDPISEHNRLYWYRQTLGQGPEFLTYFQNEAQLEKSRLLSDRFSAERPKGSFSTLEIQRTEQGDSAMYLCASSLDNTEAFFGQGTRLTVV.

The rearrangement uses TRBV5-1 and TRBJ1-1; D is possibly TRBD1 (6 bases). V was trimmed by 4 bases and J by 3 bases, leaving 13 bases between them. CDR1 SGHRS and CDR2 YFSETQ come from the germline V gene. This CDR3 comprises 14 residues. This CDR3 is CASSGRQEDTEAFF. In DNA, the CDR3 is TGCGCCAGCAGCGGACGACAGGAGGACACTGAAGCTTTCTTT.

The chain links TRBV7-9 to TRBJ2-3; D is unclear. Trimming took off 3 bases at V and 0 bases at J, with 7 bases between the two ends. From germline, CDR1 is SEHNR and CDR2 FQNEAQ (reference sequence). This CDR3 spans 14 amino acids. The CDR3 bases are TGTGCCAGCAGCTTGGCTACTAGCACAGATACGCAGTATTTT. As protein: CASSLATSTDTQYF. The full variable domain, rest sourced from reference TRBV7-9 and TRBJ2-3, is DTGVSQNPRHKITKRGQNVTFRCDPISEHNRLYWYRQTLGQGPEFLTYFQNEAQLEKSRLLSDRFSAERPKGSFSTLEIQRTEQGDSAMYLCASSLATSTDTQYFGPGTRLTVL.

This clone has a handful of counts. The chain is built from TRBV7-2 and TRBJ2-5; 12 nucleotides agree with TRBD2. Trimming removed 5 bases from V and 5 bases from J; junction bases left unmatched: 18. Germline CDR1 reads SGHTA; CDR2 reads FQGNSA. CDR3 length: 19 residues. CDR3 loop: CASSRQGASSGRGWETQYF. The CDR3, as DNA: TGTGCCAGCAGCAGACAGGGGGCGTCTAGCGGGAGGGGTTGGGAGACCCAGTACTTC.

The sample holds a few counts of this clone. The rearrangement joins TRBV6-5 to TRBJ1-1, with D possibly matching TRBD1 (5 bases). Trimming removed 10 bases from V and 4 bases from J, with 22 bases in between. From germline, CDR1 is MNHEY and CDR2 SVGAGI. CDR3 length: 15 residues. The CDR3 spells CATHPSPGLGTEAFF. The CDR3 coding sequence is TGTGCCACCCACCCGAGTCCAGGGCTTGGCACTGAAGCTTTCTTT.

The CDR3, as DNA: TGTGCCAGTAGCTCCTCCGGGACAGGGTACGAGCAGTACTTC. Translating it yields CASSSSGTGYEQYF. This chain uses TRBV19 with TRBJ2-7; 9 positions agree with TRBD1. The germline V gene has CDR1 LNHDA and CDR2 SQIVND (reference sequence). V lost 6 bases and J lost 4; bases outside the gene matches: 7. The CDR3 extends over 14 amino acids.

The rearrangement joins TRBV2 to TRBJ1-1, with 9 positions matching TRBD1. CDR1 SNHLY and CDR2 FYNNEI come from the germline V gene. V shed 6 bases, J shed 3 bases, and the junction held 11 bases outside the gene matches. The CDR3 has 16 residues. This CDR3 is CASRGTGGVRDTEAFF. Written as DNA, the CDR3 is TGTGCCAGCAGGGGAACAGGGGGCGTCCGGGACACTGAAGCTTTCTTT.

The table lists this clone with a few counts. The CDR3 is CASSLAGGSSYNEQFF. CDR3 nucleotide sequence: TGCGCCAGCAGCTTAGCGGGAGGGAGCTCCTACAATGAGCAGTTCTTC. The genes are TRBV10-2 and TRBJ2-1; 11 bases match TRBD2. The CDR3 sequence is 16 residues long. Germline lookup yields CDR1 WSHSY and CDR2 SAAADI. Germline trimming cut 6 bases from V and 0 bases from J; bases unmatched to any gene: 4.

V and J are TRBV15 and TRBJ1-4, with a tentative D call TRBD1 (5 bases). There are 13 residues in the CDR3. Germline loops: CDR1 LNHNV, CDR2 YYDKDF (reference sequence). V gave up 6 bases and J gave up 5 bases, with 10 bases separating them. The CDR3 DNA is TGTGCCACCAGTTGGGGGGGGAATGAAAAACTGTTTTTT. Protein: CATSWGGNEKLFF.

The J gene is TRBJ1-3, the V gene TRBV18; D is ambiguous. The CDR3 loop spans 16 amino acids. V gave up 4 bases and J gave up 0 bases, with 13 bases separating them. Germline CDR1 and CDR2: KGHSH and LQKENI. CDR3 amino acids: CASSLQWINSGNTIYF. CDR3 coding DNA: TGTGCCAGCTCACTACAGTGGATTAACTCTGGAAACACCATATATTTT.

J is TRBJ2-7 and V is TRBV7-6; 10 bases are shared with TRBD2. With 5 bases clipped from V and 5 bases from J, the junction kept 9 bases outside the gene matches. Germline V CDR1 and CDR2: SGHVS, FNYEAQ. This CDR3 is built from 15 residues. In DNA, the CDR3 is TGTGCCAGCAGCCCCGCGGGACTAGCGAGCAACGAGCAGTACTTC. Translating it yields CASSPAGLASNEQYF.

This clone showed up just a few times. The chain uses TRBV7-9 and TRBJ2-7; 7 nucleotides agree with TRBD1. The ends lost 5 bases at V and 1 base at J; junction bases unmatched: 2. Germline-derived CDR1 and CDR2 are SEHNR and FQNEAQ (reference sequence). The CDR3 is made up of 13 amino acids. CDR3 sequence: CASSGTASYEQYF. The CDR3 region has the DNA TGTGCCAGCAGCGGGACAGCATCCTACGAGCAGTACTTC.

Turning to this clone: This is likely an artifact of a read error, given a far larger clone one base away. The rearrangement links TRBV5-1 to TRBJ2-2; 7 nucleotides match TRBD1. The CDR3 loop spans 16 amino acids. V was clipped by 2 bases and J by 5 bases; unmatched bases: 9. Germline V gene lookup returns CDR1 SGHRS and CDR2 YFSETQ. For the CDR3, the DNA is TGCGCCAGCAGCTTTGACACAGGGGCTTGGACCGGGGAGCTGTTTTTT. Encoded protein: CASSFDTGAWTGELFF.

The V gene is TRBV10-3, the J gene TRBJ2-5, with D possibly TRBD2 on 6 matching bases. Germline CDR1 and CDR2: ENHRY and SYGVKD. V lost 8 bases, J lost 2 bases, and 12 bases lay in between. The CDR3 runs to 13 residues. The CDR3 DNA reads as TGTGCCATCGCGGCGGGGCGACAAGAGACCCAGTACTTC. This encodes CAIAAGRQETQYF.

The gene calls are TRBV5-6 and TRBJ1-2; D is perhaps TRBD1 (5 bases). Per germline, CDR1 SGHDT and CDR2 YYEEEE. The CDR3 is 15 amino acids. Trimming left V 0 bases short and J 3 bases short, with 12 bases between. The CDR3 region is CASSLAGGEYYGYTF. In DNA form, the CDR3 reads TGTGCCAGCAGCTTGGCCGGGGGGGAGTACTATGGCTACACCTTC.

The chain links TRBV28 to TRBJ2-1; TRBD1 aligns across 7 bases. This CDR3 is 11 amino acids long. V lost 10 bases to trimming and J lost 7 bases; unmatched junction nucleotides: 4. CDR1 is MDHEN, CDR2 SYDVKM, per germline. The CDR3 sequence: CATNRGNEQFF. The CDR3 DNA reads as TGTGCCACCAACAGGGGAAATGAGCAGTTCTTC.

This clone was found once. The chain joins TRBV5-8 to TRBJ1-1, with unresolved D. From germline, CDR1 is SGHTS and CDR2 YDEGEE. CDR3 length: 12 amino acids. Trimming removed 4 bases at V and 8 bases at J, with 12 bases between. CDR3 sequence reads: CASSLSGPEAFF. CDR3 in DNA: TGTGCCAGCAGCCTATCAGGACCCGAAGCTTTCTTT.

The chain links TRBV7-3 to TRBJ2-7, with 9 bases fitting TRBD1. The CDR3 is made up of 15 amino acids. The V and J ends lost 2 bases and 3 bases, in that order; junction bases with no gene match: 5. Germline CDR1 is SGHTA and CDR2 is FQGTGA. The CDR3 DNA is TGTGCCAGCAGCTTAGCCCCGGGACAGGGCTACGAGCAGTACTTC. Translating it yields CASSLAPGQGYEQYF.

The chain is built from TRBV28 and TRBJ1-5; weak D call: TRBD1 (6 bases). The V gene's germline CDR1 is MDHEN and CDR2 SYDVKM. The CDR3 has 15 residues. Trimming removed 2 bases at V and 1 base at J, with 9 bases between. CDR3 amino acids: CASSLTGRSNQPQHF. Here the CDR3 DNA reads TGTGCCAGCAGTTTAACAGGGAGGAGCAATCAGCCCCAGCATTTT.

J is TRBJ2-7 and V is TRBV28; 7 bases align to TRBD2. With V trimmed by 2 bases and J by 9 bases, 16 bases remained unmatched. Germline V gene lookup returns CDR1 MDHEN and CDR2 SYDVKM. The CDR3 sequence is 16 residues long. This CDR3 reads CASSLTPGGFGEGQYF. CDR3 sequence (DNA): TGTGCCAGCAGTTTAACTCCCGGGGGTTTTGGGGAGGGGCAGTACTTC.

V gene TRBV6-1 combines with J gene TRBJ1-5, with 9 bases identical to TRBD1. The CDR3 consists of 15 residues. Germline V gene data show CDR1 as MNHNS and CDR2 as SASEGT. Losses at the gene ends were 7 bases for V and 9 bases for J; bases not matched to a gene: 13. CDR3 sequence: CASKESGQGWWPQHF. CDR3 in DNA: TGTGCCAGCAAAGAGTCGGGACAGGGCTGGTGGCCCCAGCATTTT.

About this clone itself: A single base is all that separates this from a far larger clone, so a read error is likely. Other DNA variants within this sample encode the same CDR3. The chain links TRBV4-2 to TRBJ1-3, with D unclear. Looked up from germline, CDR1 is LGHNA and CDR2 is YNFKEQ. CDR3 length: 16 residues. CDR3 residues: CASSQVGSPSGNTIYF. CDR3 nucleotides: TGTGCCAGCAGCCAAGTCGGGTCCCCCTCTGGAAACACAATATATTTT.

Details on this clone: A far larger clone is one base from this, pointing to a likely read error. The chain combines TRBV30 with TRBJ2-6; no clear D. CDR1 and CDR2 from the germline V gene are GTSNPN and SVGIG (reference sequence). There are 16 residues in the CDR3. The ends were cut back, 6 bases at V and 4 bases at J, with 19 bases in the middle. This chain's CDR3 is CACSRIGSVGANVLTF. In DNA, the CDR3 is TGTGCCTGTAGTCGCATCGGGTCCGTCGGGGCCAACGTCCTGACTTTC.

For the CDR3, the DNA is TGCAGCGTTGAAGATTCCCGCAGCCTCACAGATACGCAGTATTTT. Encoded protein: CSVEDSRSLTDTQYF. V is TRBV29-1 and J is TRBJ2-3; unclear D gene. The CDR3 is 15 amino acids. V shed 0 bases and J shed 2 bases, with 12 bases lying between them. Germline values: CDR1 SQVTM, CDR2 ANQGSEA.

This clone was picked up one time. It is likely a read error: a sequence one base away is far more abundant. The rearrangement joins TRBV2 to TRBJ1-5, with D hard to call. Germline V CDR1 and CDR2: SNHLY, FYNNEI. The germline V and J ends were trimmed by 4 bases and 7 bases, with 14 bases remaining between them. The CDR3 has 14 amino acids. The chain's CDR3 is CASSATLSAQPQHF. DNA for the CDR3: TGTGCCAGCAGTGCAACGTTGTCGGCGCAGCCCCAGCATTTT.

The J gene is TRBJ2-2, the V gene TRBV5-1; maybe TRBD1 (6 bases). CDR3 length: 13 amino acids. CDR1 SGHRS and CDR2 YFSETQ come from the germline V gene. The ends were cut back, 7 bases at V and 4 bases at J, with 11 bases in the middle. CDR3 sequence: CASQEQGTGELFF. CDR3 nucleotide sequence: TGCGCCAGCCAAGAACAGGGCACCGGGGAGCTGTTTTTT.

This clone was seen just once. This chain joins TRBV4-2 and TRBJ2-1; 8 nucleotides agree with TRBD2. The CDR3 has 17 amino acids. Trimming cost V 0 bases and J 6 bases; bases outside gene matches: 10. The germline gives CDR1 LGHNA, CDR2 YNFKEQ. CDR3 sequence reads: CASSQDVVSGTFNEQFF. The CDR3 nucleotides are TGTGCCAGCAGCCAAGATGTTGTTAGCGGGACGTTCAATGAGCAGTTCTTC.

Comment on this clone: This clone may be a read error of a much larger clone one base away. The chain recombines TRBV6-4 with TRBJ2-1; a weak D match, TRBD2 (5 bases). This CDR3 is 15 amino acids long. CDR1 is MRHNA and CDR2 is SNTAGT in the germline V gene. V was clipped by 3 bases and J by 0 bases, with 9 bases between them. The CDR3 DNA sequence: TGTGCCAGCAGTGAGTACACTAGCTCCTACAATGAGCAGTTCTTC. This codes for CASSEYTSSYNEQFF.

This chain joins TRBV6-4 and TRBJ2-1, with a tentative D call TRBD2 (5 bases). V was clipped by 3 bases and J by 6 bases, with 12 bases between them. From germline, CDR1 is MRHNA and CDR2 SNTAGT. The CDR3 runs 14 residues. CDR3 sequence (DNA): TGTGCCAGCAGTGAATCCCAGGAGGTCAATGAGCAGTTCTTC. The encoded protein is CASSESQEVNEQFF.

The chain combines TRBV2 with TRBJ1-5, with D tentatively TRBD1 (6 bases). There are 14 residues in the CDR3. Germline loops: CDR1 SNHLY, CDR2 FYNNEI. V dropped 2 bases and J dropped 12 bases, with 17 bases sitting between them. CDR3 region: CASSELDSDQLQHF. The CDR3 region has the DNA TGTGCCAGCAGTGAATTGGACAGCGATCAACTCCAGCATTTT.

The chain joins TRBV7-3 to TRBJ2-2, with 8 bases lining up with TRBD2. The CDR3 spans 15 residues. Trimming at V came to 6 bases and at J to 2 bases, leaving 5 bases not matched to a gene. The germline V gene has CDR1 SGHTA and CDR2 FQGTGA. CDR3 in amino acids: CASRMAGGNTGELFF. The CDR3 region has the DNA TGTGCCAGCAGAATGGCGGGAGGAAACACCGGGGAGCTGTTTTTT.

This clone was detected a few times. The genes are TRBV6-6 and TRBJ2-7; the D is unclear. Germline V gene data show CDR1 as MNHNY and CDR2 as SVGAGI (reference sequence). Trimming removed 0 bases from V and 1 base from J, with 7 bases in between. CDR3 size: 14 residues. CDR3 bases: TGTGCCAGCAGTTACTCGTACCAATCCTACGAGCAGTACTTC. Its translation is CASSYSYQSYEQYF.